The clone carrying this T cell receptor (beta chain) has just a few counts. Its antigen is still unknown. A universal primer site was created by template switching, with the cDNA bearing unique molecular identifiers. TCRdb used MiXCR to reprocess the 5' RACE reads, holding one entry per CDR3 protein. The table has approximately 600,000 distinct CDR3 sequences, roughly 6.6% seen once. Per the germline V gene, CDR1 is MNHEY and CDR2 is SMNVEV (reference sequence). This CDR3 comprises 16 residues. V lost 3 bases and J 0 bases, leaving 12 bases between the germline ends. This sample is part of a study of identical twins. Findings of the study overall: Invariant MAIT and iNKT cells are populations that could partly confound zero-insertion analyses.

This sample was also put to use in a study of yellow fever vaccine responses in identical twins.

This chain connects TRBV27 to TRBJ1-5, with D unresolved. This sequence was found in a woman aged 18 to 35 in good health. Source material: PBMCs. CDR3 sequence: CASSFRLGNSNQPQHF. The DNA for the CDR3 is TGTGCCAGCAGTTTTCGTCTGGGGAATAGCAATCAGCCCCAGCATTTT.